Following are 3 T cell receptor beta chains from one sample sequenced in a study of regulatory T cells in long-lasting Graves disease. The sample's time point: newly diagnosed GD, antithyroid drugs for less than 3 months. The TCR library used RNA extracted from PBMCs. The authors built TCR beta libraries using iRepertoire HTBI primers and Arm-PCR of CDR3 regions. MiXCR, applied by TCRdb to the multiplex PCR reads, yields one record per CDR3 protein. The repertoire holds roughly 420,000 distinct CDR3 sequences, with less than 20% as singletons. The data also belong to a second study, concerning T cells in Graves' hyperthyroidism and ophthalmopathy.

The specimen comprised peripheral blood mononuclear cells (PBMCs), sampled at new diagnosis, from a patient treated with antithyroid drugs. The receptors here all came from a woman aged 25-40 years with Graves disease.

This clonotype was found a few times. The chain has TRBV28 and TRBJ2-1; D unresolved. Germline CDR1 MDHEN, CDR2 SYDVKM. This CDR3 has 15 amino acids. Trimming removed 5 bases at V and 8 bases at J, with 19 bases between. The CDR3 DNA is TGTGCCAGCAGTCCCCAAGATCACTACGAGGATGAGCAGTTCTTC. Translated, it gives CASSPQDHYEDEQFF.

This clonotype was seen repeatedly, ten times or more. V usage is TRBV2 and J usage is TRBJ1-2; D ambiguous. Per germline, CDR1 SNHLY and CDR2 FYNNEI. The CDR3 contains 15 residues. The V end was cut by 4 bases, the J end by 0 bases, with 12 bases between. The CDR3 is CASSAWAEANYGYTF. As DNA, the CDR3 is TGTGCCAGCAGTGCGTGGGCCGAAGCTAACTATGGCTACACCTTC.

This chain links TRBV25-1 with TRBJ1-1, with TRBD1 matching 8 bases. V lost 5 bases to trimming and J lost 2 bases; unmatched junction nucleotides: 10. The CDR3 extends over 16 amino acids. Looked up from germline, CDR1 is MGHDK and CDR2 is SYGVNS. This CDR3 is CASSSTGGQTNTEAFF. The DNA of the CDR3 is TGTGCCAGCAGTTCTACAGGGGGACAAACAAACACTGAAGCTTTCTTT.